These 25 T cell receptor beta chains were all obtained from the same sample, sequenced in a study of regulatory T cells in long-lasting Graves disease. Investigators prepared the TCR beta libraries by applying iRepertoire HTBI primers and Arm-PCR of CDR3 regions. TCRdb fed the multiplex PCR reads into MiXCR, producing one record per CDR3 protein. The data contain under 300,000 distinct CDR3 sequences, 20% to 25% of them seen just once; the ten biggest clones take up 14%. Time point in this sample: newly diagnosed GD, antithyroid drugs for less than 3 months. RNA extracted from PBMCs served as the sequencing template. The sequences come from peripheral blood mononuclear cells (PBMCs), collected at new diagnosis, from a patient treated with antithyroid drugs. The origin of the receptors is a female donor with Graves disease.

This clonotype was counted at least ten times. The V call is TRBV11-3, the J call TRBJ1-2; D may be TRBD1 (5 bases). CDR1 is SGHNT, CDR2 YENEEA, per germline. The CDR3 has 12 amino acids. The V end was cut by 10 bases, the J end by 8 bases, with 17 bases between. In DNA form, the CDR3 reads TGTGCCACTCGAGGGGACCTAGGGGGCTACACCTTC. The encoded protein is CATRGDLGGYTF.

Regarding this clonotype: At one end, the junction sequence differs from germline, possibly due to a read error. The chain carries TRBV19 and TRBJ2-1; maybe TRBD2 (5 bases). The CDR3 is made up of 16 amino acids. Germline assignment: CDR1 LNHDA and CDR2 SQIVND (reference sequence). The CDR3 protein is CASTNIRESSYNERFF. In DNA, the CDR3 is TGTGCCAGTACGAACATAAGGGAGAGCTCCTACAATGAGCGGTTCTTC.

This clonotype appeared a single time. V usage is TRBV11-2 and J usage is TRBJ2-1; 15 nucleotides align to TRBD2. The CDR3 is 17 amino acids. Trimming took 4 bases from V and 6 from J; bases not matched to a gene: 7. Germline CDR1 and CDR2: SGHAT and FQNNGV. The CDR3 DNA is TGTGCCAGCAGCTCCCGGACTAGCGGGGGGGCATTCAATGAGCAGTTCTTC. This sequence encodes CASSSRTSGGAFNEQFF.

This clonotype came up many times. The genes are TRBV29-1 and TRBJ1-5; 8 nucleotides match TRBD1. The CDR3 is 14 residues long. CDR1 SQVTM and CDR2 ANQGSEA come from the germline V gene. Trimming took 6 bases from V and 5 from J; bases not matched to a gene: 9. CDR3 sequence: CSVKAGTGDQPQHF. Here the CDR3 DNA reads TGCAGCGTGAAAGCCGGGACAGGTGATCAGCCCCAGCATTTT.

The genes are TRBV24-1 and TRBJ2-7, with D uncertain. Trimming left V 5 bases short and J 2 bases short, with 9 bases between. Looked up from germline, CDR1 is KGHDR and CDR2 is SFDVKD. The CDR3 spans 13 residues. CDR3 in amino acids: CATSGSPTYEQYF. CDR3 DNA: TGTGCCACCAGTGGTTCACCCACCTACGAGCAGTACTTC.

This clonotype was recorded a few times. The chain couples TRBV19 to TRBJ2-1; D may match TRBD1 or TRBD2 (5 bases each). The CDR3 is 14 amino acids. Germline assignment: CDR1 LNHDA and CDR2 SQIVND (reference sequence). Trimming removed 10 bases from V and 2 bases from J, with 15 bases in between. The CDR3 bases are TGTGCCACACGCCGGGACGGAACCTACAATGAGCAGTTCTTC. Translated: CATRRDGTYNEQFF.

This clonotype was found a few times. This rearrangement joins TRBV27 to TRBJ2-4; 9 bases line up with TRBD1. V lost 5 bases, J lost 2 bases, and 4 bases stayed unmatched. This CDR3 has 15 residues. Germline V gene data show CDR1 as MNHEY and CDR2 as SMNVEV (reference sequence). CDR3 sequence reads: CASSRDRVTKNIQYF. For the CDR3, the DNA is TGTGCCAGCAGTCGGGACAGGGTTACCAAAAACATTCAGTACTTC.

At least ten counts were recorded for this clonotype. This sequence joins TRBV6-2 or TRBV6-3 and TRBJ1-1; perhaps TRBD1 as D (5 bases). V was trimmed by 5 bases and J by 4 bases, leaving 17 bases between them. Germline CDR1 MNHEY, CDR2 SVGEGT. This CDR3 has 15 residues. The CDR3 loop is CASSTRDGLRTEAFF. The CDR3 nucleotides read TGTGCCAGCAGTACTCGGGACGGACTCCGCACTGAAGCTTTCTTT.

There are a few counts of this clonotype. The V call is TRBV20-1, the J call TRBJ1-4; TRBD1 agrees at 7 bases. The junction had 4 bases not matched to a gene; V was cut back by 6 bases and J by 0 bases. Germline V lookup: CDR1 DFQATT, CDR2 SNEGSKA (reference sequence). The CDR3 has 14 amino acids. CDR3 sequence (DNA): TGCAGTGCCGGGACAGTTGCAACTAATGAAAAACTGTTTTTT. This sequence encodes CSAGTVATNEKLFF.

The table lists this clonotype with many counts. The chain joins TRBV28 to TRBJ1-6; D remains unclear. The V end was cut by 6 bases, the J end by 5 bases, with 11 bases between. The CDR3 length is 14 residues. Germline loops: CDR1 MDHEN, CDR2 SYDVKM. This chain's CDR3 is CASRTAENNSPLHF. The CDR3 bases are TGTGCCAGCAGAACAGCCGAAAATAATTCACCCCTCCACTTT.

The chain recombines TRBV20-1 with TRBJ2-7; D is possibly TRBD1 (7 bases). Germline CDR1 and CDR2: DFQATT and SNEGSKA (reference sequence). This CDR3 is built from 14 residues. V was clipped by 6 bases and J by 0 bases, with 15 bases between them. The CDR3 region has the DNA TGCAGTGCCTGCGACAGGGACTGCTCCTACGAGCAGTACTTC. As protein: CSACDRDCSYEQYF.

This clonotype occurred many times. This chain joins TRBV5-4 and TRBJ2-3; D unclear. Between the trimmed V and J ends, which lost 3 bases and 6 bases, there was a span of 11 bases. The CDR3 is 13 residues long. Germline-derived CDR1 and CDR2 are SGHNT and YYREEE (reference sequence). This CDR3 is CASSWYGSDTQYF. DNA of the CDR3: TGTGCCAGCAGCTGGTATGGGTCGGATACGCAGTATTTT.

This clonotype appeared many times. The V gene is TRBV18, the J gene TRBJ2-1; TRBD2 aligns across 9 bases. The V and J ends lost 5 bases and 8 bases, in that order; junction bases with no gene match: 4. Germline values: CDR1 KGHSH, CDR2 LQKENI. The CDR3 sequence is 13 residues long. CDR3 DNA: TGTGCCAGCTCAAGTTTAGCGGGAGATGAGCAGTTCTTC. It translates to CASSSLAGDEQFF. Complete variable domain (other parts from reference TRBV18 and TRBJ2-1): NAGVMQNPRHLVRRRGQEARLRCSPMKGHSHVYWYRQLPEEGLKFMVYLQKENIIDESGMPKERFSAEFPKEGPSILRIQQVVRGDSAAYFCASSSLAGDEQFFGPGTRLTVL.

Worth noting for this clonotype: A read error is likely here: a far larger clone is one base away. The V call is TRBV2, the J call TRBJ2-1; D gene ambiguous. The germline gives CDR1 SNHLY, CDR2 FYNNEI. The CDR3 loop spans 15 amino acids. In nucleotides, the CDR3 is TGTGCCAGCAGTGTTAGGCGAACCTACCAAGAGACCCAGCACTTC. Protein sequence: CASSVRRTYQETQHF.

Concerning this clonotype itself: A far bigger clonotype differs at one base, so this is likely a read error. The chain links TRBV7-2 to TRBJ2-7; 7 bases match TRBD1. The CDR3 extends over 14 amino acids. V shed 2 bases and J 7 bases; nucleotides not matched to a gene: 8. CDR1 is SGHTA, CDR2 FQGNSA, per germline. Here the CDR3 reads CASSLTGTANEQYF. The CDR3 bases are TGTGCCAGCAGCTTAACCGGGACAGCGAATGAGCAGTACTTC.

This clonotype appeared a few times. This rearrangement joins TRBV14 to TRBJ1-1; TRBD1 is a possible D gene (5 bases). The CDR3 loop spans 17 amino acids. V lost 0 bases to trimming and J lost 3 bases, with 17 bases between them. Looked up from germline, CDR1 is SGHDN and CDR2 is FVKESK. The CDR3 sequence is CASSQDFVGTGHTEAFF. CDR3 sequence (DNA): TGTGCCAGCAGCCAAGATTTTGTGGGTACAGGACACACTGAAGCTTTCTTT.

This clonotype was counted many times. The V call is TRBV30, the J call TRBJ1-6, with D possibly being TRBD1 (5 bases). V gave up 7 bases and J gave up 8 bases, with 15 bases separating them. The germline V gene encodes CDR1 GTSNPN and CDR2 SVGIG (reference sequence). CDR3 length equals 13 residues. Here the CDR3 DNA reads TGTGCCTTATCCGGGGGGAGGCATTCACCCCTCCACTTT. Translation gives CALSGGRHSPLHF.

This clonotype was seen at least ten times. The chain recombines TRBV18 with TRBJ2-5; no clear D. Deletions cut 5 bases from V and 0 bases from J, with 4 bases between. Germline CDR1 and CDR2: KGHSH and LQKENI. The CDR3 contains 12 residues. The CDR3 region is CASSGYQETQYF. In DNA form, the CDR3 reads TGTGCCAGCTCAGGGTACCAAGAGACCCAGTACTTC.

This clonotype occurred a few times. The gene calls are TRBV5-4 and TRBJ1-6, with a weak D call TRBD1 (5 bases). Per germline, CDR1 SGHNT and CDR2 YYREEE (reference sequence). V lost 4 bases, J lost 0 bases, and 11 bases lay in between. This CDR3 has 16 amino acids. The CDR3 sequence: CASSRSGSSYNSPLHF. DNA of the CDR3: TGTGCCAGCAGCCGTTCAGGGAGCTCCTATAATTCACCCCTCCACTTT. The full variable domain, in which reference TRBV5-4 and TRBJ1-6 provide the parts outside the CDR3, is ETGVTQSPTHLIKTRGQQVTLRCSSQSGHNTVSWYQQALGQGPQFIFQYYREEENGRGNFPPRFSGLQFPNYSSELNVNALELDDSALYLCASSRSGSSYNSPLHFGNGTRLTVT.

This clonotype has at least ten counts. The chain carries TRBV11-2 and TRBJ2-1; perhaps TRBD2 as D (7 bases). This CDR3 contains 14 residues. The V and J ends lost 6 bases and 6 bases respectively, with 15 bases between them. Germline V gene data show CDR1 as SGHAT and CDR2 as FQNNGV. This chain's CDR3 is CASSLTRGANEQFF. CDR3 coding DNA: TGTGCCAGCAGTTTAACTCGGGGGGCCAATGAGCAGTTCTTC.

In its sample, this clonotype was seen many times. The chain combines TRBV10-3 with TRBJ2-1; 11 bases line up with TRBD2. The CDR3 sequence is 18 residues long. CDR1 is ENHRY and CDR2 is SYGVKD in the germline V gene. J lost 7 bases, V lost 6 bases, and 17 bases had no gene match. CDR3 region: CAIRGNQRLAGTRNEQFF. In nucleotides, the CDR3 is TGTGCCATCAGGGGAAATCAGAGACTAGCGGGGACAAGGAATGAGCAGTTCTTC.

In this sample, this clonotype turned up a few times. This could be a read error, since a much larger clone is one nucleotide away. The chain carries TRBV3-1 and TRBJ1-2; D is unclear. CDR3 size: 15 residues. Germline CDR1 LGHDT, CDR2 YNNKEL (reference sequence). V lost 7 bases to trimming and J lost 5 bases, with 20 bases between them. The CDR3, as DNA: TGTGCCAGCAACCCCTCGACGTGGTCACAGTATGGCTACACCTTC. Its protein is CASNPSTWSQYGYTF.

This clonotype showed up many times. Sequence at one end of the junction differs from germline and may be a read error. The CDR3 bases are TGCGCCAGCAGACCCAGACGAGGAACTGAAGCCTTCTTT. Its protein product is CASRPRRGTEAFF. This chain links TRBV5-1 with TRBJ1-1, with D uncertain. Germline V lookup: CDR1 SGHRS, CDR2 YFSETQ. The CDR3 consists of 13 residues.

Remarks on this clonotype: A far larger clone is just one base off, so this is likely a read error. CDR3 amino acids: CASSLKSGRTTDAQYF. Here the CDR3 DNA reads TGTGCCAGCAGCTTAAAAAGCGGGAGGACCACAGATGCGCAGTATTTT. The rearrangement uses TRBV7-2 and TRBJ2-1; TRBD2 agrees at 9 bases. The J call is doubtful: the DNA matches TRBJ2-3 better. The CDR3 extends over 16 amino acids. CDR1 SGHTA and CDR2 FQGNSA come from the germline V gene.

This clonotype has ten or more counts. The J gene is TRBJ2-1, the V gene TRBV15; 14 bases align to TRBD2. The V gene's germline CDR1 is LNHNV and CDR2 YYDKDF (reference sequence). V was clipped by 6 bases and J by 8 bases; unmatched bases: 6. This CDR3 has 15 residues. This chain's CDR3 is CATRPGTSGSDEQFF. As DNA, the CDR3 is TGTGCCACCAGGCCCGGGACTAGCGGGAGCGATGAGCAGTTCTTC.